This T cell receptor (beta chain) originates from a study of CD8 T cells in ankylosing spondylitis. Overall study findings and caveats: For ankylosing spondylitis blood, a TCR beta motif of seven to nine highly homologous variants appeared characteristic.

MiXCR, run by TCRdb on the 5' RACE reads, gives a single entry per CDR3 protein. The table records about 100,000 distinct CDR3 sequences, about 8.1% of them present only once. This clonotype came up many times. Its antigen is undetermined. The CDR3 extends over 14 amino acids. Trimming removed 6 bases from V and 6 bases from J; junction bases left unmatched: 10. CDR1 and CDR2 (germline): SGHTA, FQGNSA. This TCR was sampled from a male donor with ankylosing spondylitis or in good health (not recorded which). The chain recombines TRBV7-2 with TRBJ2-7; TRBD2 agrees at 8 bases. The sequenced sample was blood, either unsorted or a sorted T cell fraction (not recorded which). In DNA form, the CDR3 reads TGTGCCAGCAGACAACTTGCGGGGGGTGGCGAGCAGTACTTC. Residues: CASRQLAGGGEQYF.